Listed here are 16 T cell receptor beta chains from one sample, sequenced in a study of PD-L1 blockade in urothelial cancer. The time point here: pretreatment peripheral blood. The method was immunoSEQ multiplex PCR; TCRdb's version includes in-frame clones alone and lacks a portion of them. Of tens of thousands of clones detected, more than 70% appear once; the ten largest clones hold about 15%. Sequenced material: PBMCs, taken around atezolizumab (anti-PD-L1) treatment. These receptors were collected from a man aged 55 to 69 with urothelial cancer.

This CDR3 is CASSFGTGTVELFF. The CDR3 bases are TGTGCCAGCAGTTTCGGGACAGGGACGGTGGAGCTGTTTTTT. The chain employs TRBV6-5 and TRBJ2-2; the match to TRBD1 covers 9 bases. V was pared by 4 bases and J by 10 bases, with 7 bases of the junction left unmatched. The length of the CDR3 is 14 residues. Germline V gene lookup returns CDR1 MNHEY and CDR2 SVGAGI.

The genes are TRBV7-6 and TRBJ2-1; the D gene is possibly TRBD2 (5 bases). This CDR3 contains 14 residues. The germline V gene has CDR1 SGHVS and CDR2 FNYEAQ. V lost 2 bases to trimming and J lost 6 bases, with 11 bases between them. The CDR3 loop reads CASSLRGPPNEQFF. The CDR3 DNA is TGTGCCAGCAGCTTACGCGGGCCGCCCAATGAGCAGTTCTTC.

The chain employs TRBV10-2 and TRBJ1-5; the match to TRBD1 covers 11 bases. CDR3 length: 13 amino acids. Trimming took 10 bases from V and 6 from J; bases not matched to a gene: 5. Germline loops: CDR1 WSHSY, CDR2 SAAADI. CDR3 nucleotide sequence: TGCGCCACCCGGGACAGGGGGACTCAGCCCCAGCATTTT. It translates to CATRDRGTQPQHF.

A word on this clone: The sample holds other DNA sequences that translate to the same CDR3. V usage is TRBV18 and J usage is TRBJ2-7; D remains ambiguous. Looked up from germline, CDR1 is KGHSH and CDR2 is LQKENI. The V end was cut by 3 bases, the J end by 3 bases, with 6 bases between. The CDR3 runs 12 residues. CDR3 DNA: TGTGCCAGCTCACCCGCCGGCTACGAGCAGTACTTC. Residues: CASSPAGYEQYF.

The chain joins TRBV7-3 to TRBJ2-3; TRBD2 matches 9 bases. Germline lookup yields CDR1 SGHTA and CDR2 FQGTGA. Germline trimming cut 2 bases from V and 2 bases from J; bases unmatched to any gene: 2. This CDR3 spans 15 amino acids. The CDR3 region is CASSLAGGYTDTQYF. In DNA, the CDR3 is TGTGCCAGCAGCTTAGCGGGGGGGTACACAGATACGCAGTATTTT.

CDR3 in amino acids: CASSLGQGYGANVLTF. In nucleotides, the CDR3 is TGTGCCAGCAGCTTAGGGCAGGGATACGGGGCCAACGTCCTGACTTTC. V and J are TRBV11-3 and TRBJ2-6; TRBD1 is a possible D gene (5 bases). Trimming cost V 1 base and J 4 bases, with 11 bases left between them. CDR3 length: 16 residues. Looked up from germline, CDR1 is SGHNT and CDR2 is YENEEA.

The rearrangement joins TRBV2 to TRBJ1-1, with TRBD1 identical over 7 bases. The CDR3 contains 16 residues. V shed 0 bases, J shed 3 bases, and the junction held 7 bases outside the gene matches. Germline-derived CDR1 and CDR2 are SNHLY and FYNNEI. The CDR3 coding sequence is TGTGCCAGCAGTGAAGCGCTACAGGGGAAATACACTGAAGCTTTCTTT. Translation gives CASSEALQGKYTEAFF.

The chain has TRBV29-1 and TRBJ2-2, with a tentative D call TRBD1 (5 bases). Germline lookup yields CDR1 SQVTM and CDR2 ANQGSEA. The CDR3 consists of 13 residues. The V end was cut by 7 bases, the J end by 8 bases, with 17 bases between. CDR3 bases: TGCAGCGGGGAAAGGGCTGGGGCGGGGGAGCTGTTTTTT. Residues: CSGERAGAGELFF.

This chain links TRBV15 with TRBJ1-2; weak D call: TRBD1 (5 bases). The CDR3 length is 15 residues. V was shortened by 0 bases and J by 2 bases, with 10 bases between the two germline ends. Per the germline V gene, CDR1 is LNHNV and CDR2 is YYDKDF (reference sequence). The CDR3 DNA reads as TGTGCCACCAGCAGAGACCGGACACCCAACTATGGCTACACCTTC. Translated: CATSRDRTPNYGYTF. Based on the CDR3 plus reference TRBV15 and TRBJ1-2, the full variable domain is DAMVIQNPRYQVTQFGKPVTLSCSQTLNHNVMYWYQQKSSQAPKLLFHYYDKDFNNEADTPDNFQSRRPNTSFCFLDIRSPGLGDTAMYLCATSRDRTPNYGYTFGSGTRLTVV.

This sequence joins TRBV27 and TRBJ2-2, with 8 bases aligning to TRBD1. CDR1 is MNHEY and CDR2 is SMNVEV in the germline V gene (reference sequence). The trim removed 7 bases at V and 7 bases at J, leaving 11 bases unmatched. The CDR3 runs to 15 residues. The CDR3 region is CASKGTAGGFGELFF. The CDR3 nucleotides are TGTGCCAGCAAGGGGACCGCAGGGGGCTTCGGGGAGCTGTTTTTT.

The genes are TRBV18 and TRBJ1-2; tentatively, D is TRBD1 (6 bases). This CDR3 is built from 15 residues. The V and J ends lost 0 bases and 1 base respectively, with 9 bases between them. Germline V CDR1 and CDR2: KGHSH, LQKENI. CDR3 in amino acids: CASSPPGTYNYGYTF. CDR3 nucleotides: TGTGCCAGCTCACCACCGGGGACATATAACTATGGCTACACCTTC.

The CDR3 nucleotides read TGTGCCAGCAGCTTCGACAGTTCCCACAATGAGCAGTTCTTC. This encodes CASSFDSSHNEQFF. This chain links TRBV7-9 with TRBJ2-1; D possibly corresponds to TRBD1 (5 bases). V shed 3 bases and J shed 5 bases, with 11 bases lying between them. Germline V gene lookup returns CDR1 SEHNR and CDR2 FQNEAQ (reference sequence). This CDR3 is built from 14 residues.

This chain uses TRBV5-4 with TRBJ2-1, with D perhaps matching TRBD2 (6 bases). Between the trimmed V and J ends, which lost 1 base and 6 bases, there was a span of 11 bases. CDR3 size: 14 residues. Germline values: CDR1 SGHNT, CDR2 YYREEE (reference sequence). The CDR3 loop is CASSLLGGVNEQFF. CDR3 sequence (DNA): TGTGCCAGCAGCTTGTTAGGCGGGGTCAATGAGCAGTTCTTC.

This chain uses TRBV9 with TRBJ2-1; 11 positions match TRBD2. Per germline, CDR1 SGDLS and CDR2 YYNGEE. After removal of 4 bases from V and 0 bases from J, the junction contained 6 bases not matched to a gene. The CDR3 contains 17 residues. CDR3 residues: CASSPSSGRVSYNEQFF. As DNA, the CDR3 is TGTGCCAGCAGCCCCAGTAGCGGGAGGGTCTCCTACAATGAGCAGTTCTTC.

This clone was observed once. CDR3 DNA: TGCACCGGGGGTCTAGCGGGAGGGCCTTCATACAATGAGCAGTTCTTC. Amino acid sequence: CTGGLAGGPSYNEQFF. The genes are TRBV29-1 and TRBJ2-1, with 12 bases that match TRBD2. The germline CDR1 and CDR2 sequences are SQVTM and ANQGSEA. The CDR3 runs to 16 residues.

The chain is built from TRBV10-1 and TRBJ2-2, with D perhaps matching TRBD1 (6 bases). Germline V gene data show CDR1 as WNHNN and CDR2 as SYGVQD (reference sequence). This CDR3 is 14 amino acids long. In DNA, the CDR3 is TGCGCATCCCAGAGGGGGAGATTGGCCGGGGAGCTGTTTTTT. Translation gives CASQRGRLAGELFF.